This entry concerns a single TCR beta chain. Profiled with immunoSEQ multiplex PCR; TCRdb holds only in-frame clones, not every one. The sample lists 240,000 or so clones; roughly 87% were seen once. Germline V gene lookup returns CDR1 SGDLS and CDR2 YYNGEE. V gave up 0 bases and J gave up 7 bases, with 8 bases separating them. The CDR3 loop spans 13 amino acids. The data stem from a study of blood T cell repertoires in COVID-19. The gene calls are TRBV9 and TRBJ1-3, with D perhaps matching TRBD1 (6 bases). This TCR derives from a woman in her thirties with acute or convalescent COVID-19. Specimen: peripheral blood. DNA of the CDR3: TGTGCCAGCAGCGTAGAGGGGGGGAACACCATATATTTT. It is translated as CASSVEGGNTIYF.